This TCR beta chain was profiled in a study of T cells in localized non-small cell lung cancer. The junction had 10 bases not matched to a gene; V was cut back by 0 bases and J by 5 bases. This CDR3 region has 16 residues. CDR1 and CDR2 from the germline V gene are SGHNT and YYREEE (reference sequence). Measured with immunoSEQ multiplex PCR; TCRdb has only the in-frame clones, and not every one. Of 25,000 to 35,000 clones listed, roughly nine tenths are singletons. In regard to this clone: The antigen remains undetermined.

Overall study results and limits: Only one tumor region went through sequencing, so heterogeneity may still be there.

The sample here was peripheral blood, taken before any cancer treatment. This clonotype originated in a female donor of 60 years or more with stage I lung adenocarcinoma. The chain is built from TRBV5-4 and TRBJ2-7; 8 bases match TRBD1. CDR3 nucleotides: TGTGCCAGCAGCTTGGGAAGGCAGGGGGCGAGAAACGAGCAGTACTTC. This gives the protein CASSLGRQGARNEQYF.